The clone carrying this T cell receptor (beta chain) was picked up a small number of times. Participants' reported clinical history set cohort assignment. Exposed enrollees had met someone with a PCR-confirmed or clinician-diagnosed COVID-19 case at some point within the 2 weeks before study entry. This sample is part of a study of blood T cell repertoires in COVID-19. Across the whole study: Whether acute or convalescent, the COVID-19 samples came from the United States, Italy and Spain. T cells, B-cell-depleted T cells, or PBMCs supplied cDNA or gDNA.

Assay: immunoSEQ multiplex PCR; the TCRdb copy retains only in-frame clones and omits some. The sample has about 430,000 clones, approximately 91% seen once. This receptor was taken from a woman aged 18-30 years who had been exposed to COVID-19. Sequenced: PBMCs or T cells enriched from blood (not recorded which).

In DNA form, the CDR3 reads TGCGCCAGCACCACGTCAGGGAACACTGAAGCTTTCTTT. Its translation: CASTTSGNTEAFF. The genes are TRBV5-1 and TRBJ1-1; D uncertain. Germline V gene lookup returns CDR1 SGHRS and CDR2 YFSETQ. The CDR3 covers 13 residues. V lost 6 bases and J 1 base, leaving 10 bases between the germline ends.